This TCR beta chain was captured in a study of blood T cell repertoires in COVID-19. Trimming removed 6 bases from V and 10 bases from J; junction bases left unmatched: 10. The CDR3 length is 13 residues. The germline V gene encodes CDR1 KGHSH and CDR2 LQKENI. Original analysis: Nucleated cell counts were estimated from reference gene primer amplification. Data came from immunoSEQ multiplex PCR; TCRdb stores just in-frame clones and leaves some out. V and J calls and clone size are as listed in that table; D and trimming were resolved from the DNA. The sample holds over 60,000 clones, about 88% seen once.

The J gene is TRBJ2-3, the V gene TRBV18; 7 bases fit TRBD2. This TCR was recovered from a man between 65 and 85 years old with active or convalescent COVID-19. The sequencing input was peripheral blood. CDR3 residues: CASSAGAVPSQYF. CDR3 nucleotides: TGTGCCAGCTCGGCGGGAGCCGTCCCCTCGCAGTATTTT.